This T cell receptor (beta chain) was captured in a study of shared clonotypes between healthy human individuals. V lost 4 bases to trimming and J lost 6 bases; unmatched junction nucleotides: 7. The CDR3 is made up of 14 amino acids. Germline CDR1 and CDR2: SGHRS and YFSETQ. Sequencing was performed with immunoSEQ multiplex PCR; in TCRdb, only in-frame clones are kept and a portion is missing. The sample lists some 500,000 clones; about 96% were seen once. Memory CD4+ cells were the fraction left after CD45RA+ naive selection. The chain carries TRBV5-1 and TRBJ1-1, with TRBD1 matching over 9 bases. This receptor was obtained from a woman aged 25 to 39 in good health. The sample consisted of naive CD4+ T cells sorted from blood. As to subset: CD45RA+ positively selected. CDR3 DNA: TGCGCCAGCAGCCCGGGACAGGGTCTTCCTGAAGCTTTCTTT. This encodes CASSPGQGLPEAFF.